This paragraph reports one T cell receptor (beta chain). As yet, its antigen is unknown. The entry originates in a study of circulating and synovial CD4+ cells in juvenile arthritis. General study results and limits: Circulating pathogenic-like lymphocytes shared a substantially higher fraction of CDR3 sequences with synovium than bulk blood. Circulating pathogenic-like and bulk T cells looked alike by Vbeta family usage. Bulk blood CD4 samples held at least an order of magnitude more or fewer genomes than CPL.

Patients with active juvenile idiopathic arthritis donated these samples. This table comes from immunoSEQ multiplex PCR, and its TCRdb copy is limited to in-frame clones, with some not included. The sample contains around 32,000 clones, 95% of which appear only once. There are 13 residues in the CDR3. Germline CDR1 and CDR2: ENHRY and SYGVKD. With V trimmed by 6 bases and J by 2 bases, 3 bases remained unmatched. The material sequenced was CD4+ T cells from blood. The chain combines TRBV10-3 with TRBJ1-1, with 7 bases lining up with TRBD1. The source of this sequence is a human donor with juvenile idiopathic arthritis. CDR3 in DNA: TGTGCCATCAGCCAGGGGGTTAACACTGAAGCTTTCTTT. Translating gives CAISQGVNTEAFF.